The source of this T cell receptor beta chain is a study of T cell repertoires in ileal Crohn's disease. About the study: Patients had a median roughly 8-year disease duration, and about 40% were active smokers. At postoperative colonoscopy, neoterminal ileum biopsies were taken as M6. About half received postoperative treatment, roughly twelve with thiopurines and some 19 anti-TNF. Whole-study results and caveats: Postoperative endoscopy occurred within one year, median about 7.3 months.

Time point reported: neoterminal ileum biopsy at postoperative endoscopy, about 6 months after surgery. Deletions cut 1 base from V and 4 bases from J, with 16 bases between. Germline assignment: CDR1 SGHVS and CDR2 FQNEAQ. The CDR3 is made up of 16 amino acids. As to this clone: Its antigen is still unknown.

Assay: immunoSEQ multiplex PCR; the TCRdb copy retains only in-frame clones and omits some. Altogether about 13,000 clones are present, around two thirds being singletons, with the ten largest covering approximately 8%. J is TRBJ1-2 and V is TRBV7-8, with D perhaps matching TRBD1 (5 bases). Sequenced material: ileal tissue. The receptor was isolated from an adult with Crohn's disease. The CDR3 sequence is CASSLVGGAYSYGYTF. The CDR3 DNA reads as TGTGCCAGCAGCTTAGTGGGAGGGGCGTATTCCTATGGCTACACCTTC.